This record looks at one T cell receptor (beta chain) sequence and its context. These data originate in a study of response to subunit inactivated influenza vaccine. MiXCR, run by TCRdb on the RT-PCR reads, gives a single entry per CDR3 protein. This table holds 500,000 or so distinct CDR3 sequences, approximately 15% found once. Germline V CDR1 and CDR2: SGHVS, FNYEAQ. This CDR3 region has 15 residues. Trimming left V 4 bases short and J 5 bases short, with 12 bases between. The rearrangement uses TRBV7-6 and TRBJ1-6, with a possible D match to TRBD1 (6 bases). Source: CD4+ T cells sorted from PBMCs, taken around 25 months after vaccination. This sequence originates from a man aged 50-75 years who received an inactivated influenza vaccine. The CDR3 bases are TGTGCCAGCAGCTCGACCGGGACACATAATTCACCCCTCCACTTT. It translates to CASSSTGTHNSPLHF. Full variable domain (outside the CDR3, taken from reference TRBV7-6 and TRBJ1-6): GAGVSQSPRYKVTKRGQDVALRCDPISGHVSLYWYRQALGQGPEFLTYFNYEAQQDKSGLPNDRFSAERPEGSISTLTIQRTEQRDSAMYRCASSSTGTHNSPLHFGNGTRLTVT.